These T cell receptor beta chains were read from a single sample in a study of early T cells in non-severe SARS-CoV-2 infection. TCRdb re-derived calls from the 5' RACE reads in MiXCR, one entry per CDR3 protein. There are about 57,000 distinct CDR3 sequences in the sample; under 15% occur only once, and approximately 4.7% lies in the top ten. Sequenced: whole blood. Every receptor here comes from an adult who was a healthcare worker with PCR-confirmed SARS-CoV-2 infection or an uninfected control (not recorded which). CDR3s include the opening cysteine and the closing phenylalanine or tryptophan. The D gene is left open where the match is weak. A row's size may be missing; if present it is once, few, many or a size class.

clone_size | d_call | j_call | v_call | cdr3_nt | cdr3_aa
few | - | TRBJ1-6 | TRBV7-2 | TGTGCCAGCCGGATCGTGGGGGCTGGTTCACCCCTCCACTTT | CASRIVGAGSPLHF
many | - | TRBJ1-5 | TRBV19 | TGTGCCAGTAGTGGGAGTGATAGCAATCAGCCCCAGCATTTT | CASSGSDSNQPQHF
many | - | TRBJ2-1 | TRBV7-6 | TGTGCCAGCAGCTCCCCCCTCAACTACAATGAGCAGTTCTTC | CASSSPLNYNEQFF
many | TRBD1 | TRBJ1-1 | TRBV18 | TGTGCCAGCTCACCGAACTCAGGGGGACACACTGAAGCTTTCTTT | CASSPNSGGHTEAFF
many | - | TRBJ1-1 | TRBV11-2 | TGTGCCAGCAGCTTAGCCGGACCGAACACTGAAGCTTTCTTT | CASSLAGPNTEAFF
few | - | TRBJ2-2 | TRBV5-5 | TGTGCCAGCAGCTGGGACCCGATCACCGGGGAGCTGTTTTTT | CASSWDPITGELFF
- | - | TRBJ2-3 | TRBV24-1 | TGTGCCACCAGTGATTCCTCGACGGCCTCCCCCACAGATACGCAGTATTTT | CATSDSSTASPTDTQYF
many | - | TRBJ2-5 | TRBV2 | TGTGCCAGCAGTGGACTCAACACTGCCCAAGAGACCCAGTACTTC | CASSGLNTAQETQYF
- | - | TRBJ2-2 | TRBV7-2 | TGTGCCAGCAGCTTAATCTCCTCTTTGGGGGGCGGGGAGCTGTTTTTT | CASSLISSLGGGELFF
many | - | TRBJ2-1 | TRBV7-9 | TGTGCCAGCAGGCAGGGTAGCTCCTACAATGAGCAGTTCTTC | CASRQGSSYNEQFF
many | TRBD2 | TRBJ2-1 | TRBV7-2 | TGTGCCAGCAGCTTACAGGCTAGCGGGGGAGGTGAGCAGTTCTTC | CASSLQASGGGEQFF
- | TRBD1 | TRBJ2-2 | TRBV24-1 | TGTGCCACCAGTGATACTACCGGGACAGGGGTTACCGGGGAGCTGTTTTTT | CATSDTTGTGVTGELFF
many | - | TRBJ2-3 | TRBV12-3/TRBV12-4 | TGTGCCAGCAAGCCCGGGGTAGCGAGCACAGATACGCAGTATTTT | CASKPGVASTDTQYF
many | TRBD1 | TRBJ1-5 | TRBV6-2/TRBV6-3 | TGTGCCAGCAGTTACCGGGACAGAGATCAGCCCCAGCATTTT | CASSYRDRDQPQHF
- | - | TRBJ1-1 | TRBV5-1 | TGCGCCAGCAGCCCCGGGGGGAGGAACACTGAAGCTTTCTTT | CASSPGGRNTEAFF
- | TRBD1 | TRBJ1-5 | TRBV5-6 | TGTGCCAGCAGCTTGTCAGGGGGCGTTCAGCCCCAGCATTTT | CASSLSGGVQPQHF